Listed below are T cell receptor beta chains from one sample, sequenced in a study of CD8 T cells in ankylosing spondylitis. TCRdb used MiXCR to reprocess the 5' RACE reads, holding one entry per CDR3 protein. Of about 450,000 distinct CDR3 sequences detected, 25% to 30% appear once; the ten largest clones hold about 0.92%. Material for sequencing was blood, either unsorted or a sorted T cell fraction (not recorded which). These receptors were collected from a male donor with ankylosing spondylitis. Each CDR3 is given with its conserved first and last residue. Each record gives: J gene, V gene, CDR3 protein.

j_gene: TRBJ1-2; v_gene: TRBV4-2; CDR3aa: CASSQDSRGRVYTF
j_gene: TRBJ1-2; v_gene: TRBV6-1; CDR3aa: CASSDRVNYGYTF
j_gene: TRBJ2-3; v_gene: TRBV10-2; CDR3aa: CASSEPSGSTDTQYF
j_gene: TRBJ2-5; v_gene: TRBV2; CDR3aa: CASSGFGGETQYF
j_gene: TRBJ2-2; v_gene: TRBV6-1; CDR3aa: CASLSGSNTGELFF
j_gene: TRBJ2-7; v_gene: TRBV3-1; CDR3aa: CASSQEGEWTSYEQYF
j_gene: TRBJ1-2; v_gene: TRBV24-1; CDR3aa: CATSVGDSYGYTF
j_gene: TRBJ2-3; v_gene: TRBV29-1; CDR3aa: CSAQDSGLFGDTQYF
j_gene: TRBJ1-1; v_gene: TRBV12-3/TRBV12-4; CDR3aa: CASNPGGVLVTEAFF
j_gene: TRBJ2-2; v_gene: TRBV18; CDR3aa: CASSPALTNTGELFF
j_gene: TRBJ2-5; v_gene: TRBV20-1; CDR3aa: CSASGAQETQYF
j_gene: TRBJ1-1; v_gene: TRBV15; CDR3aa: CATSTQGQVTEAFF
j_gene: TRBJ2-1; v_gene: TRBV5-1; CDR3aa: CASSLVSSGSGIDEQFF
j_gene: TRBJ2-3; v_gene: TRBV15; CDR3aa: CATSRDRSQATQYF
j_gene: TRBJ1-5; v_gene: TRBV2; CDR3aa: CASSDGGSQPQHF
j_gene: TRBJ2-3; v_gene: TRBV5-1; CDR3aa: CASSLVPAGTDTQYF
j_gene: TRBJ2-3; v_gene: TRBV30; CDR3aa: CAWRRETSGFPWYF
j_gene: TRBJ1-1; v_gene: TRBV24-1; CDR3aa: CATAEGSGVEAFF
j_gene: TRBJ1-4; v_gene: TRBV20-1; CDR3aa: CSVNRGRDEKLFF
j_gene: TRBJ2-7; v_gene: TRBV20-1; CDR3aa: CSAGGRLYEQYF
j_gene: TRBJ2-1; v_gene: TRBV3-1; CDR3aa: CASSQAGTAEQFF
j_gene: TRBJ2-2; v_gene: TRBV2; CDR3aa: CASSAARGYAGELFF
j_gene: TRBJ2-1; v_gene: TRBV7-2; CDR3aa: CASPPAGGWNEQFF
j_gene: TRBJ2-1; v_gene: TRBV2; CDR3aa: CASRVERDRSYNEQFF
j_gene: TRBJ2-1; v_gene: TRBV24-1; CDR3aa: CATSGNQDKSYNEQLF